A selection of T cell receptor beta chains follows, all from one sample in a study of shared clonotypes between healthy human individuals. The data were produced by immunoSEQ multiplex PCR, yet TCRdb's version contains in-frame clones alone and is incomplete. This sample has about 2 million clones, with 85% to 95% found just once. The sequencing input was naive CD4+ T cells sorted from blood. The receptors derive from a man aged 18 to 30 in good health. Both conserved end residues are trimmed from each CDR3. The order of the fields is D gene, J gene, V gene, CDR3 protein. A D gene is named only where the DNA matches it firmly.

NA | TRBJ2-7 | TRBV30 | AWRGASYEQY
NA | TRBJ2-7 | TRBV6-6 | ASSYQGVDEQY
NA | TRBJ1-6 | TRBV27 | ASRVGYGWDSPLH
NA | TRBJ1-2 | TRBV18 | ASRRGPLSYT
TRBD1 | TRBJ2-5 | TRBV7-6 | ASSSDRGETQY
TRBD2 | TRBJ2-3 | TRBV10-2 | ASSTSGYTDTQY
NA | TRBJ2-3 | TRBV6-5 | ASRNPRIGDTQY
TRBD1 | TRBJ1-1 | TRBV10-1 | ASSESRDRGSTEAF
NA | TRBJ2-3 | TRBV10-3 | AISGNPGFTDTQY
TRBD2 | TRBJ2-7 | TRBV5-4 | ASSTAMGSGGYEQY
TRBD1 | TRBJ2-7 | TRBV6-1 | ASITRTGRSYEQY
NA | TRBJ1-2 | TRBV5-4 | ASRRNGQTNYGYT
NA | TRBJ1-5 | TRBV30 | AWSIGGASQPQH
NA | TRBJ2-2 | TRBV7-8 | ASSLVGPGELF
NA | TRBJ2-3 | TRBV2 | ATAGAADTQY
TRBD2 | TRBJ2-3 | TRBV2 | ASSRLAGGSDTQY
TRBD1 | TRBJ2-3 | TRBV9 | ASSAGTGKGADTQY
NA | TRBJ1-6 | TRBV10-1 | ASNADSRNSPLH
TRBD2 | TRBJ2-7 | TRBV9 | ASSATSGTTYEQY
NA | TRBJ1-4 | TRBV6-1 | ASSEEGTGSTNEKLF
NA | TRBJ2-5 | TRBV29-1 | SVAGEQTQY
NA | TRBJ2-2 | TRBV19 | ASTLRGDSSTGELF
NA | TRBJ2-2 | TRBV11-2 | ASRVQGANTGELF
TRBD2 | TRBJ2-1 | TRBV30 | AWSRLAGVGNEQF
NA | TRBJ1-6 | TRBV10-3 | AISDRQNYNSPLH
NA | TRBJ1-1 | TRBV5-6 | ASSLRGFNTEAF